Included here is one T cell receptor (beta chain) sequence, with context. This entry belongs to a study of blood T cell repertoires in COVID-19. About the research overall: Material from acute and convalescent COVID-19 was sourced from the United States, Italy and Spain.

Source study methods: Using reference gene primer amplification, nucleated cell counts were estimated. The assay was immunoSEQ multiplex PCR, and TCRdb's table has in-frame clones only and misses some. V, J and clone size were drawn from that table, and D and trimming were deduced from the DNA. The data hold roughly 300,000 clones, with approximately 89% observed a single time. Germline CDR1 and CDR2: MNHEY and SVGAGI. The junction had 10 bases not matched to a gene; V was cut back by 10 bases and J by 7 bases. There are 14 residues in the CDR3. The sample taken for sequencing was peripheral blood. The sequence came from a woman in her thirties with COVID-19, enrolled during active disease. The chain has TRBV6-5 and TRBJ2-2; TRBD2 aligns across 9 bases. The CDR3 nucleotides read TGTGCCACCCTCGTGGAGCGGGGGGACGGGGAGCTGTTTTTT. It translates to CATLVERGDGELFF.